Described below is a single T cell receptor (beta chain) sequence and its context. The sample originates from a study of T cell repertoires in ileal Crohn's disease. V gave up 4 bases and J gave up 6 bases; unmatched junction bases: 8. This CDR3 spans 14 amino acids. Looked up from germline, CDR1 is MDHEN and CDR2 is SYDVKM. The table came from immunoSEQ multiplex PCR; TCRdb's copy has only in-frame clones and leaves some out. The repertoire has around 17,000 clones, 50% to 75% of them found once; the top ten carry roughly 6.7%. Material: ileal tissue. The sequence was collected from an adult with Crohn's disease. The V gene is TRBV28, the J gene TRBJ2-7; TRBD2 matches at 8 bases. In DNA, the CDR3 is TGTGCCAGCAGTTCTGACGCGGGGGGCCGCGAGCAGTACTTC. Amino acid sequence: CASSSDAGGREQYF.